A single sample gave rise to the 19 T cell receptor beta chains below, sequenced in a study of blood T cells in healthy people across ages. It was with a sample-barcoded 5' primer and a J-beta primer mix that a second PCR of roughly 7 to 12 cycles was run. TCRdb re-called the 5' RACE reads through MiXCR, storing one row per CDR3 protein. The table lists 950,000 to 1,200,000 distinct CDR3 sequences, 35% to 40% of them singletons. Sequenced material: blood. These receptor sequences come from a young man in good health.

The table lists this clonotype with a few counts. CDR3 bases: TGTGCCGTTGCCAGGGCGCACAATCAGCCCCAGCATTTT. This gives the protein CAVARAHNQPQHF. The gene calls are TRBV10-3 and TRBJ1-5, with TRBD1 as a possible D gene (5 bases). CDR1 and CDR2 from the germline V gene are ENHRY and SYGVKD. The V gene lost 11 bases and the J gene lost 3 bases, with 14 bases spanning the gap. CDR3 size: 13 residues.

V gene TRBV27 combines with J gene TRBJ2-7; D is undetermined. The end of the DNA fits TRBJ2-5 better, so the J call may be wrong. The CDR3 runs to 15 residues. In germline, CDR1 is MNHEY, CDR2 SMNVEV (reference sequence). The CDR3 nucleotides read TGTGCCAGCAGTCCAACCACTCACGGATTCGAGACCCAGTACTTC. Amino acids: CASSPTTHGFETQYF.

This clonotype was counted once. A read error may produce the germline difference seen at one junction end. CDR3 coding DNA: TGTACCAGCAGCCAAGCTAGCGGGTCCTACAATGAGCAGTACTTC. Translating gives CTSSQASGSYNEQYF. The rearrangement joins TRBV3-1 to TRBJ2-1; 8 bases match TRBD2. The end of the DNA is better explained by TRBJ2-7, so the J call may be wrong. Germline values: CDR1 LGHDT, CDR2 YNNKEL (reference sequence). This CDR3 is built from 15 residues.

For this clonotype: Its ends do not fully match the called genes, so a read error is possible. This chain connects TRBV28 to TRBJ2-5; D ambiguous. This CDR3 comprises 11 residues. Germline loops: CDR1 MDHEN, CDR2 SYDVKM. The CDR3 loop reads CVSSLTETQYF. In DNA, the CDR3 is TGTGTCAGCAGTTTGACAGAGACCCAGTACTTC. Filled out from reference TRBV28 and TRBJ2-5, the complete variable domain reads DVKVTQSSRYLVKRTGEKVFLECVQDMDHENMFWYRQDPGLGLRLIYFSYDVKMKEKGDIPEGYSVSREKKERFSLILESASTNQTSMYLCVSSLTETQYFGPGTRLLVL.

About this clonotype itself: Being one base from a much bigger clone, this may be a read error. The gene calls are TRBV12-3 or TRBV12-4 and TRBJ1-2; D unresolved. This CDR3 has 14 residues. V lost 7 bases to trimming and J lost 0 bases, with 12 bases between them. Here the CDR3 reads CASNSGRTNYGYTF. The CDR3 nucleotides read TGTGCCAGCAACTCCGGCAGAACTAACTATGGCTACACCTTC.

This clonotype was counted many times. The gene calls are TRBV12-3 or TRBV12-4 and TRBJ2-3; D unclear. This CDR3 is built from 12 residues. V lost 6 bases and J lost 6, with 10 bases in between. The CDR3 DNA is TGTGCCAGCAGCTTAACGGGTGATACGCAGTATTTT. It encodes CASSLTGDTQYF.

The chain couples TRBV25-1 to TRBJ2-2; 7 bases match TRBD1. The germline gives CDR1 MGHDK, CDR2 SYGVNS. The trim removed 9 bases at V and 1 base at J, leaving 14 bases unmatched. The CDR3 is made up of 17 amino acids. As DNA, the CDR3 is TGTGCCAGACCACGTCGAACAGGGGCCCTGAACACCGGGGAGCTGTTTTTT. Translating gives CARPRRTGALNTGELFF.

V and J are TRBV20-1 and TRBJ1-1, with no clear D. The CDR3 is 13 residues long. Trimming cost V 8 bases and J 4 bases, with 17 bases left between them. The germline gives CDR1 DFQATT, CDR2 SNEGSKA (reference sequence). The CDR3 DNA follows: TGCAGTCTAGTGCAAGACGAATCCACTGAAGCTTTCTTT. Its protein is CSLVQDESTEAFF.

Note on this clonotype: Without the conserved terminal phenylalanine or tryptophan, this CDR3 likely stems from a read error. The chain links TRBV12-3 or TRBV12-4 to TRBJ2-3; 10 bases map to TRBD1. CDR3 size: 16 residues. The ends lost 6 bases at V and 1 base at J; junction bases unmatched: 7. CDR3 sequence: CASRYRTGGGTDTQYS. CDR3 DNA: TGTGCCAGCAGGTACAGGACAGGGGGTGGCACAGATACGCAGTATTCT.

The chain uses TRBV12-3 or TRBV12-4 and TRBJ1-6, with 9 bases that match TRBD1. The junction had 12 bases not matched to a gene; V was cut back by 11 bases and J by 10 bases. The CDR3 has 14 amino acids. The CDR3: CAGTSGQGISPLHF. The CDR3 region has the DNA TGTGCCGGCACCTCTGGACAGGGGATCTCACCCCTCCACTTT.

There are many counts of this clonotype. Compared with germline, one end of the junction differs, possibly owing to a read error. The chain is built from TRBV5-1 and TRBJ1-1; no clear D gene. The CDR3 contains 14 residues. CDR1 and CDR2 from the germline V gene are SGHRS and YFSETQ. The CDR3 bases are TGTGCCAGCAGCTTGGGCAGATTGAACACTGAAGCTTTCTTT. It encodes CASSLGRLNTEAFF.

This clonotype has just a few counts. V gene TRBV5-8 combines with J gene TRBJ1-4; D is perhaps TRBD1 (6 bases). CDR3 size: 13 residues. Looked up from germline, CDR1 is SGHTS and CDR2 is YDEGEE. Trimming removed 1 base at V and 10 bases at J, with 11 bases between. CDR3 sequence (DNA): TGTGCCAGCAGCTTGCAGGGGAGGGGAAAACTGTTTTTT. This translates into CASSLQGRGKLFF.

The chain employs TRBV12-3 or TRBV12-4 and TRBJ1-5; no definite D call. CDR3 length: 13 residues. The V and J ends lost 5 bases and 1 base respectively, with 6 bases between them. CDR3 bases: TGTGCCAGCAGTACTACCAGCAATCAGCCCCAGCATTTT. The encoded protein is CASSTTSNQPQHF.

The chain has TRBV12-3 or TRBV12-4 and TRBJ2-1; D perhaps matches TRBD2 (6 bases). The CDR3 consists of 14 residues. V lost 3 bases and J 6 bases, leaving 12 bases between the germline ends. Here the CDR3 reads CASSFFGGTNEQFF. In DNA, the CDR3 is TGTGCCAGCAGTTTCTTCGGAGGGACCAATGAGCAGTTCTTC.

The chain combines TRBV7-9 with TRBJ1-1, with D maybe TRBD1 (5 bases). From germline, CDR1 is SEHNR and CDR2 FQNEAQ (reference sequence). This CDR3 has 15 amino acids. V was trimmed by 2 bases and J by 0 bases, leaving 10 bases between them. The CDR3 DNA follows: TGTGCCAGCAGCTTAATGGGGCTCCTGAACACTGAAGCTTTCTTT. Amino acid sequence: CASSLMGLLNTEAFF.

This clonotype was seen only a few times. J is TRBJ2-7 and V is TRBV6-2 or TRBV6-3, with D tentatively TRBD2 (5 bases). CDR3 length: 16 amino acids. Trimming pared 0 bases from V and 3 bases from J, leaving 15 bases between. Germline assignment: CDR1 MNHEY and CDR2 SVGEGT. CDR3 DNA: TGTGCCAGCAGTTACTCTACATTCCGGGGAAACTACGAGCAGTACTTC. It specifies CASSYSTFRGNYEQYF.

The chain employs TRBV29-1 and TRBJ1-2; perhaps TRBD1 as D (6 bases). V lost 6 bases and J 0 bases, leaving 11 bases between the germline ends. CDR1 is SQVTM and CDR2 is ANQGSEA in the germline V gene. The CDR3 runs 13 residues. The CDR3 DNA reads TGCAGCGTGCTACAGGGATCTAACTATGGCTACACCTTC. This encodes CSVLQGSNYGYTF. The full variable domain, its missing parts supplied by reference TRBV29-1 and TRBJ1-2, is SAVISQKPSRDICQRGTSLTIQCQVDSQVTMMFWYRQQPGQSLTLIATANQGSEATYESGFVIDKFPISRPNLTFSTLTVSNMSPEDSSIYLCSVLQGSNYGYTFGSGTRLTVV.

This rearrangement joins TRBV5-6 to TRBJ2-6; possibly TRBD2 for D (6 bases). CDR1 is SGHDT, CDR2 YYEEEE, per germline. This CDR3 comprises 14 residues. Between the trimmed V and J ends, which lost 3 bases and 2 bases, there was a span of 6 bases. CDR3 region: CASSWTTGANVLTF. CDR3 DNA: TGTGCCAGCAGCTGGACTACTGGGGCCAACGTCCTGACTTTC.

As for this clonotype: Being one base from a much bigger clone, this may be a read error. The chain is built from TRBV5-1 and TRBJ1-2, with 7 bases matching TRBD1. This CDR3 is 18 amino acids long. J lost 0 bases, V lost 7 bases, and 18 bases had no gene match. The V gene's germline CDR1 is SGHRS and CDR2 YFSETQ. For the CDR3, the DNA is TGCGCCAGCCCCCTGGCGCCCGGGACAGTATCAGCTAACTATGGCTACACCTTC. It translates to CASPLAPGTVSANYGYTF.